This T cell receptor (beta chain) comes out of a study of shared clonotypes between healthy human individuals. Study as a whole: A few men and a couple of women, aged 18 to 49, were donors.

The split of CD4+ cells yielded CD45RA+ naive and CD45RA-negative memory subsets. A remark on this clone: The antigen remains undetermined.

On sorted subsets, replicate PCRs used approximately 190 ng DNA, or tens of thousands of T cell genomes. Sequencing used immunoSEQ multiplex PCR; TCRdb keeps in-frame clones, though not all of them. The repertoire consists of over 1.4 million clones, with approximately 96% occurring once and the leading ten covering approximately 1.1%. Broader study findings: Generation probabilities of non-shared clonotypes were lower (relative to those shared by all four donors).

V trimming: 0 bases; J trimming: 4 bases; junction bases outside the gene matches: 8. The germline V gene has CDR1 MGHRA and CDR2 YSYEKL. The CDR3 extends over 16 amino acids. The sequence derives from a man aged 25 to 40 in good health. The sequencing sample was made of naive CD4+ T cells sorted from blood. Subset noted: CD45RA+ positively selected. The rearrangement joins TRBV4-1 to TRBJ2-7; the match to TRBD1 covers 8 bases. The DNA of the CDR3 is TGCGCCAGCAGCCAAGATAAGGCAGGGGGCTTATACGAGCAGTACTTC. Translation: CASSQDKAGGLYEQYF.